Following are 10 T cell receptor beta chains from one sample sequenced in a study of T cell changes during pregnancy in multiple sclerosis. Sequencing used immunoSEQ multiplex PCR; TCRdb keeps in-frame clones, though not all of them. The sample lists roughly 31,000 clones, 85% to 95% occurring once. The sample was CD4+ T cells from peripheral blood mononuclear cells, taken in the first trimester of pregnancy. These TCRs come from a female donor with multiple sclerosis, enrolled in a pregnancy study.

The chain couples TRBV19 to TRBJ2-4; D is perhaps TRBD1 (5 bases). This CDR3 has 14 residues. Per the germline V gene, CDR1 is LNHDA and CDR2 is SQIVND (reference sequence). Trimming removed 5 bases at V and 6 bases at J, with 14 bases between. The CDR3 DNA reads TGTGCCAGTAGTTTACAGGCCGTGGTAAACATTCAGTACTTC. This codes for CASSLQAVVNIQYF.

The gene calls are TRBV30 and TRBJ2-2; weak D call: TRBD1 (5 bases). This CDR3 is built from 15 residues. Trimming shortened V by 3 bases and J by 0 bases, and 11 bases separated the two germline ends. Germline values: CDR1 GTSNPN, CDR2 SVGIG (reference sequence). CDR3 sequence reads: CAWRPGSSNTGELFF. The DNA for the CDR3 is TGTGCCTGGAGACCAGGGTCATCGAACACCGGGGAGCTGTTTTTT. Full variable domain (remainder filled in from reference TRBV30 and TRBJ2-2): SQTIHQWPATLVQPVGSPLSLECTVEGTSNPNLYWYRQAAGRGLQLLFYSVGIGQISSEVPQNLSASRPQDRQFILSSKKLLLSDSGFYLCAWRPGSSNTGELFFGEGSRLTVL.

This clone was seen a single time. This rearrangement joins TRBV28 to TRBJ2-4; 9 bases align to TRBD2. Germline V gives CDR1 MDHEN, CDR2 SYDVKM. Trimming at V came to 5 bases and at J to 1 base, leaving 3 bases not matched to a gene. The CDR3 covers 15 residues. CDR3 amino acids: CASSIAGVAKNIQYF. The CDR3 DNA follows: TGTGCCAGCAGTATAGCGGGGGTGGCCAAAAACATTCAGTACTTC.

In DNA form, the CDR3 reads TGTGCCAGCGAGGTCGGGGGGGCCAATGAGCAGTTCTTC. This sequence encodes CASEVGGANEQFF. The V call is TRBV6-1, the J call TRBJ2-1, with 8 bases identical to TRBD2. Unmatched junction bases numbered 6, after V lost 8 bases and J lost 6 bases. Germline V CDR1 and CDR2: MNHNS, SASEGT. CDR3 size: 13 residues.

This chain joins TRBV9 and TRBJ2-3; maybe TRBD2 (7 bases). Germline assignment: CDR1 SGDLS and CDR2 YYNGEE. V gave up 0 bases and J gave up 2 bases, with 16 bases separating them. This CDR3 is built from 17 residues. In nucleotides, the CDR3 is TGTGCCAGCAGCGTAGAGGGGGGGGCTATTTTCACAGATACGCAGTATTTT. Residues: CASSVEGGAIFTDTQYF.

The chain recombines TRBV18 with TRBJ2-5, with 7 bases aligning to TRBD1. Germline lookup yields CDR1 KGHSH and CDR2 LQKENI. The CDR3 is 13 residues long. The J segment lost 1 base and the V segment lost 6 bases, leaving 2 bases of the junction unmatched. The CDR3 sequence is CASSGQAQETQYF. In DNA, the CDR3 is TGTGCCAGCTCCGGACAGGCCCAAGAGACCCAGTACTTC.

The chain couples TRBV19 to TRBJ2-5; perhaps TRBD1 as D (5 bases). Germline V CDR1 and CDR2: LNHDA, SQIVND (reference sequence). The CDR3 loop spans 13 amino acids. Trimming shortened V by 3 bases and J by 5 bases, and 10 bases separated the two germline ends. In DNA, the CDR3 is TGTGCCAGTAGTATTGTGTCAGGGGAGACCCAGTACTTC. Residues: CASSIVSGETQYF.

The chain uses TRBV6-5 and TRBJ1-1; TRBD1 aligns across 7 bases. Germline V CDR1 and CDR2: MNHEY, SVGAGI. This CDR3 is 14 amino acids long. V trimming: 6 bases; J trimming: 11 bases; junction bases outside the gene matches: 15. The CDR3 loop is CASRRLTGPPGAFF. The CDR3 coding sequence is TGTGCCAGCAGAAGACTGACAGGGCCGCCTGGGGCTTTCTTT.

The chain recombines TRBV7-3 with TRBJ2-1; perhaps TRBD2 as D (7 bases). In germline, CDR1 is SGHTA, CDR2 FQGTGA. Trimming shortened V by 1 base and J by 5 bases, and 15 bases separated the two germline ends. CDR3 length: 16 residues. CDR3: CASSLNGAGANNEQFF. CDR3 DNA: TGTGCCAGCAGCTTAAACGGGGCGGGGGCAAACAATGAGCAGTTCTTC.

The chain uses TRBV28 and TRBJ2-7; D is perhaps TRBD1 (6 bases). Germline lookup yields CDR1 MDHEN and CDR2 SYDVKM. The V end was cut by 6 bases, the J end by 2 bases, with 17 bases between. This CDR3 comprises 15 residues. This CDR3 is CASSHRVLGAYEQYF. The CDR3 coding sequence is TGTGCCAGCAGCCACAGGGTTTTAGGAGCCTACGAGCAGTACTTC.